This TCR beta chain was identified during a study of tumor-infiltrating lymphocytes in primary liver carcinoma. CDR3 length: 11 amino acids. V was cut by 0 bases and J by 7 bases, with 4 bases left in between. The germline V gene has CDR1 SGHRS and CDR2 YFSETQ. Findings and caveats of the study: Between tumor regions, pairs overlapped more than tumor-adjacent and tumor-blood pairs did. Tumor specimens were characterized by a significantly higher top-250-clone fraction than blood (p = 0.039). There were only about 7-24% of top clones found in all five tumor regions.

A constant-region primer primed TCR beta cDNA synthesis from about 490 ng of total RNA. It was through three nested multiplex PCR rounds of slightly modified ARM-PCR that TCR beta libraries arose. TRBV1-TRBV30 forward primers paired with a C-beta reverse primer drove the first two PCR rounds, approximately 11 cycles each. TCRdb reprocessed the multiplex PCR reads with MiXCR, giving one entry per CDR3 protein. Here the sample spans about 22,000 distinct CDR3 sequences, 80% being singletons. Co-extraction of RNA and DNA was performed on about 20-32 mg of unsorted bulk tissue. Each tumor was sampled at four poles and its centre. This clonotype was recorded at least ten times. What it binds is unknown.

V usage is TRBV5-1 and J usage is TRBJ1-1, with no clear D. This clonotype originated in a young woman with primary liver carcinoma and hepatitis B virus infection. Sequenced material: liver tumor tissue from sampling region 2. Regarding subset: tumor region T2, inferior pole. CDR3 amino acids: CASSLGNEAFF. CDR3 sequence (DNA): TGCGCCAGCAGCTTGGGTAATGAAGCTTTCTTT.